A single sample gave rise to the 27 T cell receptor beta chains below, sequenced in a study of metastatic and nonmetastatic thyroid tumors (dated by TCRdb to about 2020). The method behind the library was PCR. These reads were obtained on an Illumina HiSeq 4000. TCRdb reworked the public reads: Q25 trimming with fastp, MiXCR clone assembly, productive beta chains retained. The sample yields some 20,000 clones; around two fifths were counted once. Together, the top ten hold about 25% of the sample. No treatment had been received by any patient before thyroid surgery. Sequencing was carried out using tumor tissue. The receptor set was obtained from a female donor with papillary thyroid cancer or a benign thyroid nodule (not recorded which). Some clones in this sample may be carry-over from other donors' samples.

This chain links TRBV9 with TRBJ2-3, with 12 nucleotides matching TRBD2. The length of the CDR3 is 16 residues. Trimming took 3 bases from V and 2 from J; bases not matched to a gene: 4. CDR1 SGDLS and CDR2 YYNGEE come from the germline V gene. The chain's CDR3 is CASSAGTSGLTDTQYF. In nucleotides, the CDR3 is TGTGCCAGCAGCGCGGGGACTAGCGGGCTCACAGATACGCAGTATTTT.

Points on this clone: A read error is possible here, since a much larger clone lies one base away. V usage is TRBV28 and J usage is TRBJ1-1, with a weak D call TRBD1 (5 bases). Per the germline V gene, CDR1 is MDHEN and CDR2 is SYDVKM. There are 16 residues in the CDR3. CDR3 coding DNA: TGTGCCAGCATTTTATCACCAGGGTCGATGAACACTGAAGCTTTCTTT. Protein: CASILSPGSMNTEAFF.

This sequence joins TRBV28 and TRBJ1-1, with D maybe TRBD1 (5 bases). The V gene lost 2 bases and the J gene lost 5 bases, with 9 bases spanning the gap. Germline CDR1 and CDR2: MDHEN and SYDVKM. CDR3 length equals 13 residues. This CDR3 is CASSLDGATEAFF. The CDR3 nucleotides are TGTGCCAGCAGTTTAGATGGGGCGACTGAAGCTTTCTTT.

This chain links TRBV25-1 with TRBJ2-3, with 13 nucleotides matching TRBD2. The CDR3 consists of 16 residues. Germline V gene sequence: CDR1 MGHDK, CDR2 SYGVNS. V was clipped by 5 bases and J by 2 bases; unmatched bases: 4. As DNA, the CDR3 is TGTGCCAGCAGTCGGACTAGCGGGAGTGTCACAGATACGCAGTATTTT. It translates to CASSRTSGSVTDTQYF.

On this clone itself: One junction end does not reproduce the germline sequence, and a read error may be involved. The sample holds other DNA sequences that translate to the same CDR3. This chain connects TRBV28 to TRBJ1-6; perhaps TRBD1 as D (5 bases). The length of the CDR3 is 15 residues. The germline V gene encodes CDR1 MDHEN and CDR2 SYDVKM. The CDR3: CASKDFRAQGSPLHF. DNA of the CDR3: TGCGCCAGCAAAGACTTCAGGGCTCAAGGATCACCCCTCCACTTT.

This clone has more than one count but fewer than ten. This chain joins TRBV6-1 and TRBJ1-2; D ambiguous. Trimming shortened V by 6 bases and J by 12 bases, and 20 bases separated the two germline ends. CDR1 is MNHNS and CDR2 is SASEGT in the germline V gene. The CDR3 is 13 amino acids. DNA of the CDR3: TGTGCCAGCAGACCGCCTGGAGGTGGTTCGGACACCTTC. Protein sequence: CASRPPGGGSDTF.

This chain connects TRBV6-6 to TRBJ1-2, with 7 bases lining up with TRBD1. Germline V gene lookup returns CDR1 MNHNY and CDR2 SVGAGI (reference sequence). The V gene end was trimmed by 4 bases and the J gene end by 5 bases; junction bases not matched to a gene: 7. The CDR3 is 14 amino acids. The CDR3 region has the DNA TGTGCCAGCAGTTTGGGACAGAGATCGTATGGCTACACCTTC. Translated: CASSLGQRSYGYTF.

CDR3 residues: CASSVGSRVLASTDTQYF. The DNA of the CDR3 is TGTGCCAGCAGCGTAGGTAGCAGGGTACTCGCTAGCACAGATACGCAGTATTTT. V and J are TRBV9 and TRBJ2-3; D perhaps matches TRBD1 (5 bases). CDR1 and CDR2 from the germline V gene are SGDLS and YYNGEE. CDR3 length equals 18 residues. Trimming took 0 bases from V and 0 from J, leaving 17 bases between them.

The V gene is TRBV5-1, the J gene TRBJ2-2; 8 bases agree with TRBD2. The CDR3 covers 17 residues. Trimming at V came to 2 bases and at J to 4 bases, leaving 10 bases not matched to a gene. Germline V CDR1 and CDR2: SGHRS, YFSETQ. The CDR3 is CASSLISGGRITGELFF. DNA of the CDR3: TGCGCCAGCAGCTTAATCTCAGGCGGGAGGATCACCGGGGAGCTGTTTTTT.

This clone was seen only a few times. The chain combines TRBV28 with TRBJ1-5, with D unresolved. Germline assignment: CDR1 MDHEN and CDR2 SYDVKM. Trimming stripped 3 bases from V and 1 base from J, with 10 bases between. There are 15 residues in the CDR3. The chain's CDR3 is CASSLPWPSNQPQHF. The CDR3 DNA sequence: TGTGCCAGCAGTTTGCCATGGCCGAGCAATCAGCCCCAGCATTTT.

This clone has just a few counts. CDR3: CASRLGAGRTDTQYF. CDR3 sequence (DNA): TGTGCCAGCAGGTTAGGGGCGGGACGCACAGATACGCAGTATTTT. V gene TRBV2 combines with J gene TRBJ2-3; D may be TRBD2 (6 bases). The germline V gene has CDR1 SNHLY and CDR2 FYNNEI. V lost 6 bases, J lost 1 base, and 14 bases lay in between. The CDR3 covers 15 residues.

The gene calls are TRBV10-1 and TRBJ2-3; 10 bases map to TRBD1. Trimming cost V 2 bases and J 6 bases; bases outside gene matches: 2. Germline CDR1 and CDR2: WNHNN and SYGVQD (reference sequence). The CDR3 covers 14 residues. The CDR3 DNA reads TGCGCCAGCAGTGAGGGACAGGGGGTTGATACGCAGTATTTT. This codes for CASSEGQGVDTQYF.

In DNA, the CDR3 is TGCAGTGCTCAAACAGCCTTAGGACAATCCCAAATTACAGAGACCCAGTACTTC. Translated, it gives CSAQTALGQSQITETQYF. This chain links TRBV20-1 with TRBJ2-5; D is perhaps TRBD1 (5 bases). The germline V gene encodes CDR1 DFQATT and CDR2 SNEGSKA (reference sequence). The V gene lost 5 bases and the J gene lost 4 bases, with 29 bases spanning the gap. The CDR3 is made up of 18 amino acids.

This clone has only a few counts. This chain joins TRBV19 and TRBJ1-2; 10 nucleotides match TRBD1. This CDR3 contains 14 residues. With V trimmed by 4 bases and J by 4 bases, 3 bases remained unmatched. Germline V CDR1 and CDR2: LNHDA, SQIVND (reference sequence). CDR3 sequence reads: CASSTGTGAYGYTF. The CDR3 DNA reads TGTGCCAGTAGTACAGGGACAGGGGCCTATGGCTACACCTTC.

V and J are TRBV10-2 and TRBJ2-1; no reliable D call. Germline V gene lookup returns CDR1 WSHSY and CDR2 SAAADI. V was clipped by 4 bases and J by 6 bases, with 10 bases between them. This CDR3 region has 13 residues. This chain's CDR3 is CASSVAQVNEQFF. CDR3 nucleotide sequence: TGCGCCAGCAGTGTCGCGCAGGTCAATGAGCAGTTCTTC.

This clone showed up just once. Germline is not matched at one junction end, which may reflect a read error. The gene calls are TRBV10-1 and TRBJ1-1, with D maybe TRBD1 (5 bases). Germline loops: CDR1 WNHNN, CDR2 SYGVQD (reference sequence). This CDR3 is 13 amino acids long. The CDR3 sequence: CSSSASGFAEAFF. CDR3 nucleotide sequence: TGCTCCAGCAGTGCTTCAGGGTTCGCTGAAGCTTTCTTT.

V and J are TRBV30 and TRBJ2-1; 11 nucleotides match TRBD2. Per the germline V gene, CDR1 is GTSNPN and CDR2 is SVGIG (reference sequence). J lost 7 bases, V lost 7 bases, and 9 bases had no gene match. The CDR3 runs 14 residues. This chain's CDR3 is CASGVAGGLNEQFF. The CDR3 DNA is TGTGCCTCCGGGGTAGCGGGAGGGTTAAATGAGCAGTTCTTC.

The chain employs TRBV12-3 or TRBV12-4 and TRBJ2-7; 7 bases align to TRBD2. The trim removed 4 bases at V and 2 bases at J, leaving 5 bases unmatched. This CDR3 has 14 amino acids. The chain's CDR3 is CASSWASGTYEQYF. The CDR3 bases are TGTGCCAGCAGTTGGGCTAGCGGAACCTACGAGCAGTACTTC.

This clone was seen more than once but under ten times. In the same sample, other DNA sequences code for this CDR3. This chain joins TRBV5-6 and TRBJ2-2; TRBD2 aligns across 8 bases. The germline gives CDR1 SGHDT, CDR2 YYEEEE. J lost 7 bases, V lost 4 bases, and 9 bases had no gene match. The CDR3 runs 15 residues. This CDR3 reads CASSPRAGGSGELFF. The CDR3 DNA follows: TGTGCCAGCAGCCCCCGGGCGGGGGGAAGCGGGGAGCTGTTTTTT. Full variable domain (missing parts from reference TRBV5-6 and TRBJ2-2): DAGVTQSPTHLIKTRGQQVTLRCSPKSGHDTVSWYQQALGQGPQFIFQYYEEEERQRGNFPDRFSGHQFPNYSSELNVNALLLGDSALYLCASSPRAGGSGELFFGEGSRLTVL.

For the CDR3, the DNA is TGTGCCAGCAGCTTAGGTAGCGGGAGGATGGAGACCCAGTACTTC. Its translation is CASSLGSGRMETQYF. This chain joins TRBV7-9 and TRBJ2-5; TRBD2 matches at 10 bases. The V segment lost 1 base and the J segment 5 bases; nucleotides outside the gene matches: 4. CDR3 length: 15 residues. Germline CDR1 is SEHNR and CDR2 is FQNEAQ (reference sequence).

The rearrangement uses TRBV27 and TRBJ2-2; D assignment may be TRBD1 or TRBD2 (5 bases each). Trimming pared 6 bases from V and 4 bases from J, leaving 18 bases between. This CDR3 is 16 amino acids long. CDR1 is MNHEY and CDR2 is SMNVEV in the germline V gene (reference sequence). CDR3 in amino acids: CASSQQGALSTGELFF. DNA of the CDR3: TGTGCCAGCAGCCAGCAGGGAGCCCTCAGCACCGGGGAGCTGTTTTTT.

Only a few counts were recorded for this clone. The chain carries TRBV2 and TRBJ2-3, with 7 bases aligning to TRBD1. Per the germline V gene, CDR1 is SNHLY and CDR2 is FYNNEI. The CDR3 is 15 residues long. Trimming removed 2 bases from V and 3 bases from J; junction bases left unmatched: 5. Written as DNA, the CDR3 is TGTGCCAGCAGTGAAAACAGGGGCGGGACAGATACGCAGTATTTT. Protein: CASSENRGGTDTQYF.

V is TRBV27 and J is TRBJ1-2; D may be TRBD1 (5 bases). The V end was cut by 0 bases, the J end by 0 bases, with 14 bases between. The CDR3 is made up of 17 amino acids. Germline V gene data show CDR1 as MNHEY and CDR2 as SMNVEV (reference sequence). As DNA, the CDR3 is TGTGCCAGCAGTTTATCGTCGTCAGGGAGGGCTAACTATGGCTACACCTTC. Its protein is CASSLSSSGRANYGYTF.

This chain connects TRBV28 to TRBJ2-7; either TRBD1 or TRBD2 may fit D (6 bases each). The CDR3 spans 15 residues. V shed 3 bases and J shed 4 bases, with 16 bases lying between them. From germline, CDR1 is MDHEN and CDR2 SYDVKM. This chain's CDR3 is CASSFRGREGYEQYF. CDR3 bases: TGTGCCAGCAGTTTCCGGGGGCGTGAAGGGTACGAGCAGTACTTC.

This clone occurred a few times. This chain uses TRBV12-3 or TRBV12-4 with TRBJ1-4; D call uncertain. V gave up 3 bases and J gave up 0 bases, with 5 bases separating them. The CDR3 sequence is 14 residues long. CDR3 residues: CASSLIPTNEKLFF. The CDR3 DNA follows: TGTGCCAGCAGTTTGATCCCAACTAATGAAAAACTGTTTTTT.

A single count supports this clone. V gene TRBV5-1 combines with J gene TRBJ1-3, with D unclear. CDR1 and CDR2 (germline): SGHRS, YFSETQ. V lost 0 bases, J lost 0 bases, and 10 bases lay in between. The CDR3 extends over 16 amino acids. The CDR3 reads CASSLGVVSSGNTIYF. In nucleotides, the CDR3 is TGCGCCAGCAGCTTGGGTGTGGTTAGCTCTGGAAACACCATATATTTT.

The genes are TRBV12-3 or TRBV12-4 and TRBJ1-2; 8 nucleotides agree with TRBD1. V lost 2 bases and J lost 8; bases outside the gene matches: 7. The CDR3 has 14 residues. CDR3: CASSLWQGALGYTF. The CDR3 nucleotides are TGTGCCAGCAGTTTATGGCAGGGGGCTTTAGGCTACACCTTC.